This T cell receptor beta chain was observed in a study of blood T cell repertoires in COVID-19. Study background: PBMCs, B-cell-depleted T cells, or T cells provided the cDNA or gDNA that made up the material.

In the authors' workflow: Using reference gene primer amplification, nucleated cell counts were estimated. The data were produced by immunoSEQ multiplex PCR, yet TCRdb's version contains in-frame clones alone and is incomplete. That table is the source of V, J and clone size, and D and trimming were worked out from the DNA. The sample holds 110,000 to 150,000 clones, roughly three quarters seen once. Looked up from germline, CDR1 is WNHNN and CDR2 is SYGVQD (reference sequence). V lost 2 bases and J 5 bases, leaving 16 bases between the germline ends. This CDR3 contains 16 residues. J is TRBJ1-5 and V is TRBV10-1, with a possible D match to TRBD1 (5 bases). This sequence was found in a man in his forties or fifties with active or convalescent COVID-19. Sequencing input: peripheral blood. In nucleotides, the CDR3 is TGCGCCAGCAGTGAGGCAGGGCAACATGGTGATCAGCCCCAGCATTTT. Its translation: CASSEAGQHGDQPQHF.